Each of the 9 T cell receptor beta chains below was sequenced from the same sample in a study of regulatory T cells in long-lasting Graves disease. Sequencing libraries for TCR beta were prepared with iRepertoire HTBI primers and Arm-PCR of CDR3 regions. From the multiplex PCR reads, TCRdb called clonotypes with MiXCR, one entry per CDR3 protein. The sample lists 650,000 to 850,000 distinct CDR3 sequences, 25% to 35% seen once, with 40% to 50% in the top ten. Time point given: persistent/refractory GD, antithyroid drugs over 5 years with positive TRAb. Extracted PBMC RNA gave rise to the TCR library. Sequenced material: peripheral blood mononuclear cells (PBMCs), taken when the disease was refractory, from a patient treated with antithyroid drugs. Receptors originate from a female donor with Graves disease.

This clonotype has ten or more counts. V gene TRBV6-1 combines with J gene TRBJ1-6; D not certain. The CDR3 totals 13 residues. V was pared by 8 bases and J by 7 bases, with 12 bases between. Germline assignment: CDR1 MNHNS and CDR2 SASEGT. This CDR3 reads CASSRARNSPLHF. The CDR3 coding sequence is TGTGCCAGCTCCCGGGCGCGGAATTCACCCCTCCACTTT.

The rearrangement links TRBV18 to TRBJ1-6; 7 bases line up with TRBD1. Germline V CDR1 and CDR2: KGHSH, LQKENI. The CDR3 loop spans 15 amino acids. J lost 5 bases, V lost 3 bases, and 4 bases had no gene match. CDR3 sequence: CASSPLGQNNSPLHF. The CDR3 coding sequence is TGTGCCAGCTCACCGCTGGGACAGAATAATTCACCCCTCCACTTT.

This clonotype was detected ten times or more. This sequence joins TRBV12-3 or TRBV12-4 and TRBJ1-1; the D is unclear. This CDR3 region has 13 residues. V lost 4 bases and J lost 3, with 9 bases in between. The CDR3 is CASSYKRDTEAFF. DNA of the CDR3: TGTGCCAGCAGTTATAAGCGGGACACTGAAGCTTTCTTT.

As for this clonotype: This sequence may be a read error, since a much larger clone differs from it by one base. This sequence joins TRBV11-2 and TRBJ2-2, with 8 nucleotides matching TRBD2. Trimming at V came to 2 bases and at J to 6 bases, leaving 11 bases not matched to a gene. The CDR3 consists of 17 residues. Germline CDR1 reads SGHAT; CDR2 reads FQNNGV. In DNA, the CDR3 is TGTGCCAGCAGCTTACGGGTGCACGGGAGGGACGCCGGGGAGCTGTTTTTT. Protein: CASSLRVHGRDAGELFF.

A word on this clonotype: Germline is not matched at one junction end, which may reflect a read error. The chain is built from TRBV11-2 and TRBJ1-1; TRBD1 is a possible D gene (6 bases). This CDR3 is 15 amino acids long. Germline V CDR1 and CDR2: SGHAT, FQNNGV. Here the CDR3 reads CASTLNRGRGPEAFF. The DNA of the CDR3 is TGTGCCAGCACCTTAAATCGGGGCAGGGGCCCTGAAGCTTTCTTT.

This clonotype has more than one count but fewer than ten. The chain uses TRBV29-1 and TRBJ2-2; TRBD1 matches at 8 bases. The J segment lost 1 base and the V segment lost 4 bases, leaving 2 bases of the junction unmatched. The germline V gene has CDR1 SQVTM and CDR2 ANQGSEA. The CDR3 runs 14 residues. CDR3 sequence: CSVGTGMNTGELFF. The DNA for the CDR3 is TGCAGCGTTGGGACAGGGATGAACACCGGGGAGCTGTTTTTT.

This rearrangement joins TRBV6-2 or TRBV6-3 to TRBJ2-2; 10 bases are shared with TRBD1. This CDR3 contains 16 residues. Germline trimming cut 7 bases from V and 2 bases from J; bases unmatched to any gene: 7. Per germline, CDR1 MNHEY and CDR2 SVGEGT. CDR3 region: CASTVDRGRNTGELFF. Written as DNA, the CDR3 is TGTGCCAGCACAGTAGACAGGGGGCGAAACACCGGGGAGCTGTTTTTT.

The rearrangement links TRBV20-1 to TRBJ2-7; 9 nucleotides match TRBD1. The CDR3 extends over 15 amino acids. V shed 6 bases, J shed 4 bases, and the junction held 13 bases outside the gene matches. CDR1 and CDR2 (germline): DFQATT, SNEGSKA (reference sequence). The CDR3 nucleotides read TGCAGTGCCACACGGCCGGACAGGGGCTTATACGAGCAGTACTTC. This encodes CSATRPDRGLYEQYF.

This clonotype showed up just a few times. The chain joins TRBV10-1 to TRBJ2-5; 8 bases agree with TRBD1. The CDR3 extends over 16 amino acids. Germline CDR1 reads WNHNN; CDR2 reads SYGVQD (reference sequence). V dropped 0 bases and J dropped 1; count of bases not matched to a gene: 4. The CDR3 region has the DNA TGCGCCAGCAGTGAGTCGGGGACAGGCATCCAAGAGACCCAGTACTTC. Protein sequence: CASSESGTGIQETQYF.